The rows below give T cell receptor beta chains drawn from one sample of a study of T cell repertoires in cytomegalovirus infection. For these TCRs, the target antigens are not known. TCRdb reprocessed the reads with MiXCR, giving one entry per CDR3 protein. The sample gives around 770,000 distinct CDR3 sequences, 25% to 30% of which show up once; less than 15% is in the top ten. The source material was cultured CD8+ T cells from PBMCs, sampled from culture after CMV antigen stimulation. These receptors came from a human donor in good health (CMV status not recorded). Some clones in this sample may be carry-over from other donors' samples. CDR3s include the opening cysteine and the closing phenylalanine or tryptophan. The D gene is left open where the match is weak. Part of the rows lack a size; the others show once, few, many or a class for expanded clones.

>TRBJ1-1|TRBV27|NA|NA
CAIPGRGYYNTEAFF
TGTGCCATCCCGGGGAGGGGCTATTATAACACTGAAGCTTTCTTT
>TRBJ1-1|TRBV6-1|few|NA
CASSSLPNTEAFF
TGTGCCAGCAGTAGCCTACCGAACACTGAAGCTTTCTTT
>TRBJ2-3|TRBV13|NA|NA
CASSLESRTQYF
TGTGCCAGCAGCTTGGAGTCAAGGACGCAGTATTTT
>TRBJ1-5|TRBV11-2|NA|NA
CASSLDSQSSNQPQHF
TGTGCCAGCAGCTTAGATTCACAGAGCTCCAATCAGCCCCAGCATTTT
>TRBJ2-2|TRBV27|NA|TRBD1
CASSLSLPQTTGGPITGELFF
TGTGCCAGCAGTTTATCCCTACCCCAGACGACAGGGGGCCCAATCACCGGGGAGCTGTTTTTT
>TRBJ1-1|TRBV11-2|NA|NA
CASSLVSGYAFF
TGTGCCAGCAGCTTAGTTTCGGGATACGCTTTCTTT
>TRBJ1-5|TRBV27|few|TRBD1
CASSFGQGDQPQHF
TGTGCCAGCAGTTTTGGGCAGGGGGATCAGCCCCAGCATTTT
>TRBJ1-5|TRBV19|NA|TRBD1
CASSIVGPDRGVFQPQHF
TGTGCCAGTAGTATAGTCGGGCCGGACAGGGGGGTGTTTCAGCCCCAGCATTTT
>TRBJ1-1|TRBV7-2|NA|NA
CASGQPLNTEAFF
TGTGCCAGCGGACAGCCCCTGAACACTGAAGCTTTCTTT
>TRBJ2-7|TRBV2|NA|TRBD2
CASPSGDSYEQYF
TGTGCCAGTCCTAGCGGCGATTCCTACGAGCAGTACTTC
>TRBJ1-5|TRBV6-6|few|NA
CASSYRREGRSNQPQHF
TGTGCCAGCAGTTACCGCCGTGAGGGAAGGAGCAATCAGCCCCAGCATTTT
>TRBJ2-1|TRBV7-2|few|NA
CASSLGGAEYNEQFF
TGTGCCAGCAGCTTGGGGGGGGCGGAGTACAATGAGCAGTTCTTC
>TRBJ1-5|TRBV5-6|few|NA
CASSFGAGAGAQHF
TGTGCCAGCAGCTTTGGGGCAGGGGCGGGGGCCCAGCATTTT
>TRBJ2-3|TRBV5-6|NA|NA
CASSPARVYTDTQYF
TGTGCCAGCAGCCCGGCCCGGGTCTACACAGATACGCAGTATTTT
>TRBJ2-1|TRBV4-3|few|TRBD2
CASSSSGDLYNEQFF
TGCGCCAGCAGCTCTAGCGGGGATCTTTACAATGAGCAGTTCTTC
>TRBJ2-4|TRBV23-1|NA|NA
CASSQSGTVAKNIQYF
TGCGCCAGCAGTCAATCGGGGACGGTGGCCAAAAACATTCAGTACTTC
>TRBJ1-5|TRBV19|few|NA
CASRKEVPNQPQHF
TGTGCCAGTAGGAAAGAGGTCCCAAATCAGCCCCAGCATTTT
>TRBJ2-2|TRBV12-3/TRBV12-4|NA|TRBD2
CASTPTTSGGMNTGELFF
TGTGCCAGCACCCCCACCACTAGCGGGGGGATGAACACCGGGGAGCTGTTTTTT
>TRBJ2-7|TRBV7-9|NA|NA
CASSPSPLGGGYEQYF
TGTGCCAGCAGCCCCTCACCGCTTGGGGGTGGCTACGAGCAGTACTTC
>TRBJ1-2|TRBV7-9|many|NA
CASSSPGSNYGYTF
TGTGCCAGCAGCTCACCGGGATCTAACTATGGCTACACCTTC
>TRBJ2-1|TRBV27|few|TRBD1
CASSAGTGTYNEQFF
TGTGCCAGCAGTGCGGGGACAGGGACCTACAATGAGCAGTTCTTC
>TRBJ2-1|TRBV7-3|few|TRBD1
CASSPTLRDRGLFPYNEQFF
TGTGCCAGCAGCCCCACTCTACGGGACAGGGGGCTATTTCCCTACAATGAGCAGTTCTTC